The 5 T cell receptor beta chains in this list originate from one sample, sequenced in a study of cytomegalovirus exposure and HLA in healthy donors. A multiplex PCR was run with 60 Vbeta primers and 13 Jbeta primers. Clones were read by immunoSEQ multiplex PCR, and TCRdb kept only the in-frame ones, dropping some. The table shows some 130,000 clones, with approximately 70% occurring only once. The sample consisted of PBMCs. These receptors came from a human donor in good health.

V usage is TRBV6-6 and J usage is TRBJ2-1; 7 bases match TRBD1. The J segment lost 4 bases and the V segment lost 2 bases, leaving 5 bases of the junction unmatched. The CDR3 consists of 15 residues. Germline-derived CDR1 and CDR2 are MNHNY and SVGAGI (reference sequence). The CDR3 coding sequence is TGTGCCAGCAGTTACGTGAAGACAGGGTACAATGAGCAGTTCTTC. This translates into CASSYVKTGYNEQFF.

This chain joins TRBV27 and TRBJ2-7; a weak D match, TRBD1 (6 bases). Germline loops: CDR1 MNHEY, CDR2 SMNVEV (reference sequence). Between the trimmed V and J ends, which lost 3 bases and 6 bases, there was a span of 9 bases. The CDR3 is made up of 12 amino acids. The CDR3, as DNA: TGTGCCAGCAGTTTGGGCAGGGGCGAGCAGTACTTC. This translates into CASSLGRGEQYF.

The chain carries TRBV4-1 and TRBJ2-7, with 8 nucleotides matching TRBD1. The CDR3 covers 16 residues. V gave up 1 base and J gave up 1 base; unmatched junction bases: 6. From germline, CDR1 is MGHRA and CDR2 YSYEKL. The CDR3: CASSQVPRGRSYEQYF. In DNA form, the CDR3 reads TGCGCCAGCAGCCAAGTTCCCAGGGGGCGATCCTACGAGCAGTACTTC.

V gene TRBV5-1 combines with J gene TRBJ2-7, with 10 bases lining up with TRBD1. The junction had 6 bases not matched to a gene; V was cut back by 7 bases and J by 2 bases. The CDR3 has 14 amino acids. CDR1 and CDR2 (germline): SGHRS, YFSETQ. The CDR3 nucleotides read TGCGCCAGCGGGACCGGGACAGGGGCCTACGAGCAGTACTTC. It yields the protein CASGTGTGAYEQYF.

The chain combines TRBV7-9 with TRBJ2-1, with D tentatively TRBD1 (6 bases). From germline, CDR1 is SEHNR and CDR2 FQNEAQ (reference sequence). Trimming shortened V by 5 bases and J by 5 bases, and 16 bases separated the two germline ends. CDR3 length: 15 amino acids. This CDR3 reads CASSQSYREHNEQFF. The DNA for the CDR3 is TGTGCCAGCAGCCAATCCTACAGGGAGCACAATGAGCAGTTCTTC.